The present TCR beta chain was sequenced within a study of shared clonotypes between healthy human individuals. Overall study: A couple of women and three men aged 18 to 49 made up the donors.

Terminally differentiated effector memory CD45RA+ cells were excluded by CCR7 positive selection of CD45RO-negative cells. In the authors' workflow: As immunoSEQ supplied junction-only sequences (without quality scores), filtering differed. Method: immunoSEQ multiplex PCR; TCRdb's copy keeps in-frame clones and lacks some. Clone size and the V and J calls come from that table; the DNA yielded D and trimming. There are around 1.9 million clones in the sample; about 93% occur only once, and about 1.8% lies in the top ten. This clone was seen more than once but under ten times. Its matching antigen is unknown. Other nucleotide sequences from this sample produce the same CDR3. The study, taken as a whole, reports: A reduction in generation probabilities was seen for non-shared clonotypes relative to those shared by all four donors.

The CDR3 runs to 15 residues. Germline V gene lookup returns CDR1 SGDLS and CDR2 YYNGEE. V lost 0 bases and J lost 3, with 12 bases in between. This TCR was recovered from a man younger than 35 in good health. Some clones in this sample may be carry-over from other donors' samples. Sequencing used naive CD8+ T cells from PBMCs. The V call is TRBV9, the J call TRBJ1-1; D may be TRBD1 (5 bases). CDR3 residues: CASSVGGARDTEAFF. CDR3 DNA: TGTGCCAGCAGCGTAGGGGGCGCGAGGGACACTGAAGCTTTCTTT.